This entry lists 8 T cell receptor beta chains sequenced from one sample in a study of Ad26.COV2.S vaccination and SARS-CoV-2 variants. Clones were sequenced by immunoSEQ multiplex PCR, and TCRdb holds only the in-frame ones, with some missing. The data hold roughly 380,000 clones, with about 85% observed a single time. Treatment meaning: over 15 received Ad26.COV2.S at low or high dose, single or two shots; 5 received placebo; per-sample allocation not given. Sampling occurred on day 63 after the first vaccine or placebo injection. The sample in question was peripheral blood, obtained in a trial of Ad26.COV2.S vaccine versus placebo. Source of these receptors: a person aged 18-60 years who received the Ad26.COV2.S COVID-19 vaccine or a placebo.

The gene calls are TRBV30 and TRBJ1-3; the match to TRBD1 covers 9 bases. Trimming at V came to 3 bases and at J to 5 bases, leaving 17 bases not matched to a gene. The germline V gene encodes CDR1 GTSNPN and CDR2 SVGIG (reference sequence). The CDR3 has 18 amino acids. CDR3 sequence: CAWRRTGGASLFRNTIYF. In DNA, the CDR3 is TGTGCCTGGAGGAGAACAGGGGGCGCGTCCCTGTTTAGAAACACCATATATTTT.

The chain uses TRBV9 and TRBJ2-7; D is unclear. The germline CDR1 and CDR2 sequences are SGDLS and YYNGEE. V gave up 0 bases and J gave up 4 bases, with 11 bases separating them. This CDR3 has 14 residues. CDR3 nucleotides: TGTGCCAGCAGCGTAGCGGTTGGGGATTACGAGCAGTACTTC. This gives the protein CASSVAVGDYEQYF.

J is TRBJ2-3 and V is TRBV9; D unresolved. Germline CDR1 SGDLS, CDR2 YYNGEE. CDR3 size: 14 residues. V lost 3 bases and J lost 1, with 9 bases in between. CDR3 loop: CASSASGRTDTQYF. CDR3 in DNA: TGTGCCAGCAGCGCTTCCGGTCGCACAGATACGCAGTATTTT. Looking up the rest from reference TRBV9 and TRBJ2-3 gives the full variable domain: DSGVTQTPKHLITATGQRVTLRCSPRSGDLSVYWYQQSLDQGLQFLIQYYNGEERAKGNILERFSAQQFPDLHSELNLSSLELGDSALYFCASSASGRTDTQYFGPGTRLTVL.

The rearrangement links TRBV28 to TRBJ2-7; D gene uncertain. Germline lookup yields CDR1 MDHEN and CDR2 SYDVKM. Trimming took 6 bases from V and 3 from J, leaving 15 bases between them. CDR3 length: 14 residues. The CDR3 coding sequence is TGTGCCAGCAGCCCAATATTAATCGGCTACGAGCAGTACTTC. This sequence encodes CASSPILIGYEQYF.

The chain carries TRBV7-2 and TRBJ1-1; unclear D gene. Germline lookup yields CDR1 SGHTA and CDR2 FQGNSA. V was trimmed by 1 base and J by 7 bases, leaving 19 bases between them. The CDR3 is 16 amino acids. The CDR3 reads CASSLDYSRMGGEAFF. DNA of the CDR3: TGTGCCAGCAGCTTAGACTACAGCCGAATGGGTGGTGAAGCTTTCTTT.

The CDR3 nucleotides read TGTGCCAGCAGCTCCTCGGGGGAAGATACGCAGTATTTT. Its protein is CASSSSGEDTQYF. The gene calls are TRBV7-9 and TRBJ2-3; maybe TRBD2 (6 bases). Per germline, CDR1 SEHNR and CDR2 FQNEAQ (reference sequence). V gave up 4 bases and J gave up 5 bases, with 10 bases separating them. This CDR3 has 13 amino acids. The full variable domain, its missing parts supplied by reference TRBV7-9 and TRBJ2-3, is DTGVSQNPRHKITKRGQNVTFRCDPISEHNRLYWYRQTLGQGPEFLTYFQNEAQLEKSRLLSDRFSAERPKGSFSTLEIQRTEQGDSAMYLCASSSSGEDTQYFGPGTRLTVL.

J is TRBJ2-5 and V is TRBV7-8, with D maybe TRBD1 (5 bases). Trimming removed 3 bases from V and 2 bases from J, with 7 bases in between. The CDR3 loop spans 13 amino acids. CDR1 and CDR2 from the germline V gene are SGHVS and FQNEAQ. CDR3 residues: CASSFREQETQYF. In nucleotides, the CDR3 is TGTGCCAGCAGCTTCAGGGAACAAGAGACCCAGTACTTC. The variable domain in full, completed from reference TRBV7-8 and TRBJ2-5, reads GAGVSQSPRYKVAKRGQDVALRCDPISGHVSLFWYQQALGQGPEFLTYFQNEAQLDKSGLPSDRFFAERPEGSVSTLKIQRTQQEDSAVYLCASSFREQETQYFGPGTRLLVL.

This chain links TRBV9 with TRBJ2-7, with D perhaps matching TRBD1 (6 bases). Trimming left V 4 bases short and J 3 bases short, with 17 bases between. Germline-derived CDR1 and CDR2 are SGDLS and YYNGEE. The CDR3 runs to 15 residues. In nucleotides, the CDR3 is TGTGCCAGCAGCCCCCCGGGAACAGGGTTCTACGAGCAGTACTTC. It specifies CASSPPGTGFYEQYF.